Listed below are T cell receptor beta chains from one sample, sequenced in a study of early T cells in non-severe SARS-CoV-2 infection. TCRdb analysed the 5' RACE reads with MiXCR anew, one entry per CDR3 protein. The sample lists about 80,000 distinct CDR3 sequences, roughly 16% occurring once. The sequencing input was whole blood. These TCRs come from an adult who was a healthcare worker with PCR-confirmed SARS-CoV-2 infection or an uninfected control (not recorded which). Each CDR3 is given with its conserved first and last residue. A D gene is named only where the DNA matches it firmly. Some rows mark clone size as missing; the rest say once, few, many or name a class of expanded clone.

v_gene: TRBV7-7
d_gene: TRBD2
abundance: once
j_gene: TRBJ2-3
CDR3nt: TGTGCTAGCAGCCCTGGGACTAGCGGGAGGGTTATACGTCCAGATACGCAGTATTTT
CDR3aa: CASSPGTSGRVIRPDTQYF

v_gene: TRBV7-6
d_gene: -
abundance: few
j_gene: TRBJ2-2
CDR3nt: TGTGCCAGCAGCCGAGGGGGTTTGAACACCGGGGAGCTGTTTTTT
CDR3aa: CASSRGGLNTGELFF

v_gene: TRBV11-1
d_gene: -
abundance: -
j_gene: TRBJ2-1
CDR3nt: TGTGCCAGCAGCTTAGCGACGGGCTATACTTACAATGAGCAGTTCTTC
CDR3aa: CASSLATGYTYNEQFF

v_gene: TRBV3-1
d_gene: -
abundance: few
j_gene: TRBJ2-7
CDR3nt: TGTGCCAGCAGCCAAGATAACAGGGCGGGCGAGCAGTACTTC
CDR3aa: CASSQDNRAGEQYF

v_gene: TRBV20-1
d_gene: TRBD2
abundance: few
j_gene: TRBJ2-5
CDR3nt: TGCAGTGCCCATCCCGGGACTACGGAGACCCAGTACTTC
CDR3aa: CSAHPGTTETQYF

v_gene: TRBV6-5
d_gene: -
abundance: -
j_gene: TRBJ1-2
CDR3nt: TGTGCCAGCACGTTGACAGGAAATATTAACTATGGCTACACCTTC
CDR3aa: CASTLTGNINYGYTF

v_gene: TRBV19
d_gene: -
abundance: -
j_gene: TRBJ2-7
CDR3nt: TGTGCCAGTAGCCTCGGACTCCAAATCTACGAGCAGTACTTC
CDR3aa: CASSLGLQIYEQYF

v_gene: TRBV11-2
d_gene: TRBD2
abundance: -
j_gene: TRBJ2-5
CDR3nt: TGTGCCAGCAGCGGGACTAGGGAGACCCAGTACTTC
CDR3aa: CASSGTRETQYF

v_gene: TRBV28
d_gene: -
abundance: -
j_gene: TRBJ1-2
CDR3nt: TGTGCCAGCAGTTTGAAACGGTCTAACTATGGCTACACCTTC
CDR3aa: CASSLKRSNYGYTF

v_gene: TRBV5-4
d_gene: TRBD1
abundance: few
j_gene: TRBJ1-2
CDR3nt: TGTGCCAGCAGCATAGCCGGGACAGGACATGGCTACACCTTC
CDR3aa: CASSIAGTGHGYTF

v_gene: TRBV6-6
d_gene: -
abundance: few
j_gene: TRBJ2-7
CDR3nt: TGTGCCAGCAGTTATGACGGGGGATCCTACGAGCAGTACTTC
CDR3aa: CASSYDGGSYEQYF

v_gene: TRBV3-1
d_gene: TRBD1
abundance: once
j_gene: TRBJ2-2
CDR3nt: TGTGCCAGCAGCCCAGGACAGGGGGCATCCGGGGAGCTGTTTTTT
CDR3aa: CASSPGQGASGELFF

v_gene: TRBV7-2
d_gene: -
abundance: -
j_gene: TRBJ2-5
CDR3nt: TGTGCCAGCAGACCCCCGGTCGCGACGCTCGGGACCCAGTACTTC
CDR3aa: CASRPPVATLGTQYF

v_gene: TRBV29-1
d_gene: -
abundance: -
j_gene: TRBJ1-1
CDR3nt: TGCAGCGTCGTTGACATCGGGACTTTCTTT
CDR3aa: CSVVDIGTFF

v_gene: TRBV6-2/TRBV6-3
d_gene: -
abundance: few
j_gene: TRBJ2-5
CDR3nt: TGTGCCAGCAGTCGCCGTCAGAGGGAAGAGACCCAGTACTTC
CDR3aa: CASSRRQREETQYF

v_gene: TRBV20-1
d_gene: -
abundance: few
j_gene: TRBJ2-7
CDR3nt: TGCAGTGCTAGAGATCCCTTTGGAACGGGGGCGGTAAACGAGCAGTACTTC
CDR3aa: CSARDPFGTGAVNEQYF

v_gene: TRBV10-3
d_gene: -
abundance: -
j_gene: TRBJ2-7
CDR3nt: TGTGCCATCAGTGAGTCAGGGGGGTACGAGCAGTACTTC
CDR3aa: CAISESGGYEQYF

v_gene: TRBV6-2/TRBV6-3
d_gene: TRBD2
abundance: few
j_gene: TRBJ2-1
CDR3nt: TGTGCCAGCAGCCCCGGGACTAGCGGGAGAGTAGGCTACAATGAGCAGTTCTTC
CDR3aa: CASSPGTSGRVGYNEQFF

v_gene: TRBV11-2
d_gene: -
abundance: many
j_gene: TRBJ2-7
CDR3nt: TGTGCCAGCAGCTTAGGCCCTACCTACGAGCAGTACTTC
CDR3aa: CASSLGPTYEQYF

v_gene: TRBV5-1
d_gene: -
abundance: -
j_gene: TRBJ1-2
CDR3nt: TGCGCCAGCTCGGCGGGGAGCACGGGCTACACCTTC
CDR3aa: CASSAGSTGYTF

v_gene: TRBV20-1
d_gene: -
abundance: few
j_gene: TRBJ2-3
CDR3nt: TGCAGTGCTACCCCGGGGCTGAAACGGGACGTTCGGGATACGCAGTATTTT
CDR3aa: CSATPGLKRDVRDTQYF

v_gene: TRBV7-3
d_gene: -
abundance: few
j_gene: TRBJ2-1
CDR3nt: TGTGCCAGCAGCTTATATGGGTCCGAGGGTGAGCAGTTCTTC
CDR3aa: CASSLYGSEGEQFF

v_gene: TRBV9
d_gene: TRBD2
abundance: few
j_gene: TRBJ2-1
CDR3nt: TGTGCCAGCAGCGATTCAGCGGGACTAGCGGGAGGCAATGAGCAGTTCTTC
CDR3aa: CASSDSAGLAGGNEQFF

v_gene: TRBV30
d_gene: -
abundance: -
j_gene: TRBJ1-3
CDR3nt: TGTGCCTGGAGTCTTCCGGGCCTCCTCAGGTCTGGAAACACCATATATTTT
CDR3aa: CAWSLPGLLRSGNTIYF

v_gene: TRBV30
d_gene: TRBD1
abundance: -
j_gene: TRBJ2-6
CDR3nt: TGTGCCTGGGTAACCCCGGGACAGGGGGCTGATGGGGCCAACGTCCTGACTTTC
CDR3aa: CAWVTPGQGADGANVLTF

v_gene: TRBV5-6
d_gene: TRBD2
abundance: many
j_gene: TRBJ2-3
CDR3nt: TGTGCCAGCAGCTTTAGCGGGGGGGCCTGGACAGATACGCAGTATTTT
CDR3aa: CASSFSGGAWTDTQYF

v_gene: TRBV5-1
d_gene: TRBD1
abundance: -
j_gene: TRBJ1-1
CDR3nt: TGCGCCAGCAGCATCGATCCGGGACAGCTACCTTATGAAGCTTTCTTT
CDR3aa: CASSIDPGQLPYEAFF

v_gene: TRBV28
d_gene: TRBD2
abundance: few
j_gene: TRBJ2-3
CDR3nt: TGTGCCAGCACCACACGGGGGGGCCGCACAGATACGCAGTATTTT
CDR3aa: CASTTRGGRTDTQYF

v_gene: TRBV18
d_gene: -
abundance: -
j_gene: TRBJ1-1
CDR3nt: TGTGCCAGCTCACCGGGTCTTACGGGGGGGCAGATCACTGAAGCTTTCTTT
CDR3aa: CASSPGLTGGQITEAFF

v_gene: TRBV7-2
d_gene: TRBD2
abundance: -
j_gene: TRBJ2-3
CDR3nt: TGTGCCAGCAGCTTAGCGGGACTAGCGGGGAGCCCAGATACGCAGTATTTT
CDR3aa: CASSLAGLAGSPDTQYF

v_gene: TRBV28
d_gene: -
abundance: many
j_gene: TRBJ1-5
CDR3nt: TGTGCCAGCAGTTTTAGGGGGGATCAGCCCCAGCATTTT
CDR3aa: CASSFRGDQPQHF

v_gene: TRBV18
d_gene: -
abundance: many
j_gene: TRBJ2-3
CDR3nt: TGTGCCAGCTCAGGCCTTAGCGGCGGCACAGATACGCAGTATTTT
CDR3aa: CASSGLSGGTDTQYF

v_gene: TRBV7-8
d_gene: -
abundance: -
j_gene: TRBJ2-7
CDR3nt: TGTGCCAGCAGCACGACTAGTACCTACGAGCAGTACTTC
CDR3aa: CASSTTSTYEQYF

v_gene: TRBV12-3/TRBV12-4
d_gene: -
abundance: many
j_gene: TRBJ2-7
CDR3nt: TGTGCCAGCAGTCCCCGACCGCAGACTCGACCCCACTACGAGCAGTACTTC
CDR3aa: CASSPRPQTRPHYEQYF

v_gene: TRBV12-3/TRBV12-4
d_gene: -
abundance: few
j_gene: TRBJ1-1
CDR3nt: TGTGCCAGCAGGTCGGACGGTTTGAACACTGAAGCTTTCTTT
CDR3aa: CASRSDGLNTEAFF

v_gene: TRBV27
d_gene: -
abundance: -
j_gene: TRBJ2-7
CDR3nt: TGTGCCAGCAGCCCTACCTGGGACTCCCGCTACGAGCAGTACTTC
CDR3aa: CASSPTWDSRYEQYF

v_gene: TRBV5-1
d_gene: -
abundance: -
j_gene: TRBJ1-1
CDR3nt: TGCGCCAGCAGCTTGGTGACGGGCACTGAAGCTTTCTTT
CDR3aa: CASSLVTGTEAFF

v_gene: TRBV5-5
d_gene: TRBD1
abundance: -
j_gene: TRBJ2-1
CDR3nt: TGTGCCAGCAGCTTGAGGGGGCGCTCCTACAATGAGCAGTTCTTC
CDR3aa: CASSLRGRSYNEQFF

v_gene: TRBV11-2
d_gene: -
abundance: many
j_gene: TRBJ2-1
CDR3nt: TGTGCCAGCAGCTTACCCAGCTACAATGAGCAGTTCTTC
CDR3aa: CASSLPSYNEQFF

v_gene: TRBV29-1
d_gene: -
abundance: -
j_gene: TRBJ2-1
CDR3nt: TGCAGCGTATCAACCGGGACATGGGCCTACAATGAGCAGTTCTTC
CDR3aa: CSVSTGTWAYNEQFF

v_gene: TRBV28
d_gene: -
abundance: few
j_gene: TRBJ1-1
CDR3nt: TGTGCCAGCAGCCTGGGGGGCGACCGCGGCCGGAAGGCTTTCTTT
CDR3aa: CASSLGGDRGRKAFF

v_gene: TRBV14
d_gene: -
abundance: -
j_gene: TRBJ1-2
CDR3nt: TGTGCCAGCAGCATTAGAGGGGGAGACTCGATGGGCTACACCTTC
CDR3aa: CASSIRGGDSMGYTF

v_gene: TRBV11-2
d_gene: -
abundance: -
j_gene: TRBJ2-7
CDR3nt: TGTGCCAGCAGCAGAGGGAAATCTTACGAGCAGTACTTC
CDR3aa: CASSRGKSYEQYF

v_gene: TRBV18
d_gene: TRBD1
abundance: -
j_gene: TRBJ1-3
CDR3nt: TGTGCCAGCTCACCGGACAGGGCAACCGGAAACACCATATATTTT
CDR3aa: CASSPDRATGNTIYF

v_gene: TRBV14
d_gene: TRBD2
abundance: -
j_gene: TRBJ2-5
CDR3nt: TGTGCCAGCAGCCATCGGGGGGGGCGAGAGACCCAGTACTTC
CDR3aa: CASSHRGGRETQYF

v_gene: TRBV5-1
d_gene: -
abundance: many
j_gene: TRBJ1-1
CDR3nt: TGCGCCAGCAGCTTGGCGGGGACTCAGTGCTTCTTT
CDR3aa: CASSLAGTQCFF

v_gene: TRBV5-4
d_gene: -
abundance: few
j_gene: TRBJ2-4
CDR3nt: TGTGCCAGCAGCTTTTGGGGGAACATTCAGTACTTC
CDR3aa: CASSFWGNIQYF

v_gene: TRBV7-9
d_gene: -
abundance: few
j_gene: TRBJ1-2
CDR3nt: TGTGCCAGCAGCCAGACCATCCCCCCGACGACTGGGGGCTACACCTTC
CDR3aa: CASSQTIPPTTGGYTF

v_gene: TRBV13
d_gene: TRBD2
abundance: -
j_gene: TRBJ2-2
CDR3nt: TGTACCGGCAGCTTGTTAGCGGGGGCTGGCACCGGGGAGCTGTTTTTT
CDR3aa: CTGSLLAGAGTGELFF

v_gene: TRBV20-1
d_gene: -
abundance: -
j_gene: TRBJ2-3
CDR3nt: TGCAGTGCTAGAGTAGCGGCAGATACGCAGTATTTT
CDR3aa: CSARVAADTQYF

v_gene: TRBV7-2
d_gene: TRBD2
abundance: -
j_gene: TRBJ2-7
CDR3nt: TGTGCCAGCAGCTTAGCGTGGACTAGCCACGAGCAGTACTTC
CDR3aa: CASSLAWTSHEQYF

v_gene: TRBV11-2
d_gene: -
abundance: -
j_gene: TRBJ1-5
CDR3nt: TGTGCCAGCAGCTTAGACGCCCGGTGGGGCAATCAGCCCCAGCATTTT
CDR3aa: CASSLDARWGNQPQHF

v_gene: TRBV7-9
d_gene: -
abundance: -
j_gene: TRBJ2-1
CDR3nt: TGTGCCAGCAGCTTAGACTACAATGAGCAGTTCTTC
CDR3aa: CASSLDYNEQFF

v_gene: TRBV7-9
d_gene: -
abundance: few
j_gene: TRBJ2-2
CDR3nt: TGTGCCAGCAGCTTTGTTGGGGGGCTTGAAACCGGGGAGCTGTTTTTT
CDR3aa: CASSFVGGLETGELFF

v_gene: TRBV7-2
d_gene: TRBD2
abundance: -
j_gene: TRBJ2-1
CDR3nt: TGTGCCAGCAGCCCGGTTAGCGGGAGCTCCTACAATGAGCAGTTCTTC
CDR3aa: CASSPVSGSSYNEQFF